This T cell receptor beta chain was sequenced for a study of technical replicates of blood from a few donors. CDR1 is MNHNS, CDR2 SASEGT, per germline. Unmatched junction bases numbered 4, after V lost 6 bases and J lost 6 bases. CDR3 length: 15 residues. TCRdb's table, derived via immunoSEQ multiplex PCR, lists solely in-frame clones and lacks some. The repertoire includes about 49,000 clones, roughly 92% of them detected once, and about 3.6% sits in the top ten. The chain joins TRBV6-1 to TRBJ2-1; 14 bases agree with TRBD2. The TCR was taken from a human donor in good health. Some clones in this sample may be carry-over from other donors' samples. Sequenced sample: PBMCs. CDR3 DNA: TGTGCCAGCAGCCTCGGGACTAGCGGGGGCAATGAGCAGTTCTTC. Its translation is CASSLGTSGGNEQFF.